Given below is one T cell receptor beta chain in context. CDR1 MRHNA and CDR2 SNTAGT come from the germline V gene. The V end lost 5 bases, the J end lost 1 base, and 21 bases lay between the germline ends. CDR3 length equals 18 residues. Methods used by the authors: Amplification with reference gene primers provided the estimates of nucleated cell counts. Method: immunoSEQ multiplex PCR; TCRdb's copy keeps in-frame clones and lacks some. V and J calls and clone size are copied from that table; D and trimming were computed from the DNA. The sample records about 100,000 clones, less than 90% being singletons. The data originate from a study of blood T cell repertoires in COVID-19. Study summary: The United States, Italy and Spain provided the acute and convalescent COVID-19 samples. Sources were T cells, B-cell-depleted T cells, or PBMCs; the material itself was cDNA or gDNA.

The chain has TRBV6-4 and TRBJ1-5; no firm D call. The sequenced sample was peripheral blood. The source is a man aged 65-85 years with active or convalescent COVID-19. The CDR3 spells CASSTPGAKGGSNQPQHF. The CDR3 DNA sequence: TGTGCCAGCAGTACTCCGGGAGCGAAGGGTGGAAGCAATCAGCCCCAGCATTTT.